Presented here are 8 T cell receptor beta chains from one specimen sequenced in a study of cytomegalovirus exposure and HLA in healthy donors. The PCR ran on 60 Vbeta and 13 Jbeta primers. The method was immunoSEQ multiplex PCR; TCRdb's version includes in-frame clones alone and lacks a portion of them. The data hold approximately 160,000 clones, with approximately 71% observed a single time. Specimen: PBMCs. All receptors come from a male donor in good health and CMV-seronegative.

The CDR3 region has the DNA TGTGCCAGCAGTCTCACTAGTACCCCAGAGACCCAGTACTTC. Translated, it gives CASSLTSTPETQYF. The chain combines TRBV6-1 with TRBJ2-5, with D possibly TRBD2 on 5 matching bases. The CDR3 is 14 residues long. With 5 bases removed from V and 4 bases from J, the gap between germline ends came to 14 bases. Per germline, CDR1 MNHNS and CDR2 SASEGT.

The V call is TRBV9, the J call TRBJ2-7, with D perhaps matching TRBD2 (5 bases). The V end was cut by 0 bases, the J end by 3 bases, with 16 bases between. The CDR3 has 16 residues. CDR1 and CDR2 (germline): SGDLS, YYNGEE. CDR3: CASSVAGGQAYYEQYF. The CDR3 DNA follows: TGTGCCAGCAGCGTAGCTGGCGGGCAGGCCTACTACGAGCAGTACTTC.

The chain is built from TRBV4-2 and TRBJ2-7, with TRBD2 as a possible D gene (6 bases). The V gene's germline CDR1 is LGHNA and CDR2 YNFKEQ. The V and J ends lost 0 bases and 0 bases respectively, with 21 bases between them. CDR3 length equals 19 residues. For the CDR3, the DNA is TGTGCCAGCAGCCAAGAACTCGGTAGCGGCACCCTTAGCTCCTACGAGCAGTACTTC. This gives the protein CASSQELGSGTLSSYEQYF.

The chain has TRBV11-2 and TRBJ1-2; 9 bases align to TRBD1. Germline CDR1 is SGHAT and CDR2 is FQNNGV. The CDR3 is 16 residues long. J gave up 0 bases and V 1 base, and 3 bases lay outside the gene matches. In DNA form, the CDR3 reads TGTGCCAGCAGCTTAGTAGGGACAGGGTCTAACTATGGCTACACCTTC. Its translation is CASSLVGTGSNYGYTF.

The V gene is TRBV7-3, the J gene TRBJ2-1; TRBD1 is a possible D gene (6 bases). CDR3 length: 16 amino acids. Germline V gives CDR1 SGHTA, CDR2 FQGTGA. Deletions cut 1 base from V and 5 bases from J, with 15 bases between. This CDR3 reads CASSLNARGLNNEQFF. The CDR3 DNA reads as TGTGCCAGCAGCTTAAATGCCAGGGGCCTCAACAATGAGCAGTTCTTC.

This CDR3 is CASSLMGQGEETQYF. CDR3 bases: TGTGCCAGCAGCTTAATGGGACAGGGTGAAGAGACCCAGTACTTC. The genes are TRBV7-2 and TRBJ2-5, with 9 bases that match TRBD1. Germline CDR1 and CDR2: SGHTA and FQGNSA. This CDR3 is built from 15 residues. V trimming: 2 bases; J trimming: 3 bases; junction bases outside the gene matches: 4.

This sequence joins TRBV27 and TRBJ1-2; maybe TRBD1 (5 bases). Germline V gives CDR1 MNHEY, CDR2 SMNVEV (reference sequence). V was pared by 5 bases and J by 4 bases, with 17 bases between. This CDR3 region has 15 residues. In DNA form, the CDR3 reads TGTGCCAGCAGTAGTTCTAGGACATTCACCTATGGCTACACCTTC. Its translation is CASSSSRTFTYGYTF.

This chain uses TRBV29-1 with TRBJ1-1, with D possibly TRBD1 on 5 matching bases. The CDR3 covers 16 residues. The germline V and J ends were trimmed by 3 bases and 0 bases, with 17 bases remaining between them. From germline, CDR1 is SQVTM and CDR2 ANQGSEA. The CDR3: CSVETPGHVMNTEAFF. The CDR3 DNA follows: TGCAGCGTTGAGACCCCCGGACACGTCATGAACACTGAAGCTTTCTTT. Full variable domain (missing parts from reference TRBV29-1 and TRBJ1-1): SAVISQKPSRDICQRGTSLTIQCQVDSQVTMMFWYRQQPGQSLTLIATANQGSEATYESGFVIDKFPISRPNLTFSTLTVSNMSPEDSSIYLCSVETPGHVMNTEAFFGQGTRLTVV.